This TCR beta chain came from a study of post-analysis software for immune sequencing data. As concerns this clonotype: Its antigen is still unknown.

Study observations and caveats: Versus controls, multiple sclerosis patients showed significantly lower diversity (normalized Chao1). Controls showed lower frequencies than patients for 4 or 5 TRBV segments, and TRBV5-6, TRBV5-1 and TRBV20-1 were among these.

Germline values: CDR1 DFQATT, CDR2 SNEGSKA (reference sequence). With 3 bases clipped from V and 1 base from J, the junction kept 15 bases outside the gene matches. CDR3 length: 18 amino acids. Presence of unique molecular identifiers characterized the TCR beta cDNA libraries. Each sample of 1 to 10 million input T cells yielded roughly 500,000 cDNA molecules, so each molecule approximated one T cell. TCRdb reprocessed the PCR reads with MiXCR, giving one entry per CDR3 protein. The sample shows hundreds of thousands of distinct CDR3 sequences, approximately 59% of them seen only once. Sequenced: blood. The sequence was collected from a girl aged 2-10 years with multiple sclerosis. The V and J genes are TRBV20-1 and TRBJ2-3; 8 bases are shared with TRBD2. CDR3 sequence reads: CSARLGGGRFSGTDTQYF. CDR3 nucleotide sequence: TGCAGTGCTAGGTTGGGCGGGGGGAGGTTCAGTGGCACAGATACGCAGTATTTT.